This TCR beta chain was captured by sequencing in a study of glioma-infiltrating T cells after dendritic cell vaccination. Study summary: Samples are from glioblastoma patients in Phase I and II dendritic cell vaccine trials. Autologous tumor lysate-pulsed dendritic cell vaccination was given between the early 2000s and the early 2010s. Patients received three intradermal dendritic cell vaccine injections at biweekly intervals.

Note on this clone: Its antigen is still unknown.

The CDR3 contains 15 residues. V shed 1 base, J shed 3 bases, and the junction held 0 bases outside the gene matches. Germline CDR1 reads LGHNA; CDR2 reads YSLEER. The data were produced by immunoSEQ multiplex PCR, yet TCRdb's version contains in-frame clones alone and is incomplete. The sample carries fewer than 70,000 clones, under 90% recorded once. Time point denoted: after dendritic cell vaccination, including at tumor progression/relapse. Study conclusions and caveats: Estimated pretreatment TIL content predicted outcome after dendritic cell vaccination.

This clonotype was sampled from a human donor with glioblastoma. Material: blood, obtained after dendritic cell vaccination. This chain connects TRBV4-3 to TRBJ2-2, with 9 positions matching TRBD1. Here the CDR3 reads CASSQGTGDTGELFF. The CDR3 nucleotides are TGCGCCAGCAGCCAAGGGACAGGGGACACCGGGGAGCTGTTTTTT.